This T cell receptor (beta chain) was captured in a study of control samples from healthy donors and cancer patients. Germline V gene sequence: CDR1 SGHRS, CDR2 YFSETQ. This CDR3 is built from 15 residues. V shed 0 bases and J 3 bases; nucleotides not matched to a gene: 3. Profiled with immunoSEQ multiplex PCR; TCRdb holds only in-frame clones, not every one. The data hold about 130,000 clones, with roughly 90% observed a single time. This clone was detected only once. The specimen sequenced was blood. The TCR comes from a man aged 18 to 30 in good health. This rearrangement joins TRBV5-1 to TRBJ1-1; 9 bases match TRBD1. Written as DNA, the CDR3 is TGCGCCAGCAGCTTGGCCGGGACAGGGCACACTGAAGCTTTCTTT. The encoded protein is CASSLAGTGHTEAFF.